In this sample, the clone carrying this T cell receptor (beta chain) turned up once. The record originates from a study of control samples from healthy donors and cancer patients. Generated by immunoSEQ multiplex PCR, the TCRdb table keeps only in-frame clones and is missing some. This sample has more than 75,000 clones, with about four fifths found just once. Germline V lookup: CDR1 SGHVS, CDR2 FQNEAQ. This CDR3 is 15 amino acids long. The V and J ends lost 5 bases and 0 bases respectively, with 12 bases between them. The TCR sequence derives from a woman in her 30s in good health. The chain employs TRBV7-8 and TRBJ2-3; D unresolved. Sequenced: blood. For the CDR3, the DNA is TGTGCCAGCAGCCCCCTGACATTGAGCACAGATACGCAGTATTTT. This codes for CASSPLTLSTDTQYF.